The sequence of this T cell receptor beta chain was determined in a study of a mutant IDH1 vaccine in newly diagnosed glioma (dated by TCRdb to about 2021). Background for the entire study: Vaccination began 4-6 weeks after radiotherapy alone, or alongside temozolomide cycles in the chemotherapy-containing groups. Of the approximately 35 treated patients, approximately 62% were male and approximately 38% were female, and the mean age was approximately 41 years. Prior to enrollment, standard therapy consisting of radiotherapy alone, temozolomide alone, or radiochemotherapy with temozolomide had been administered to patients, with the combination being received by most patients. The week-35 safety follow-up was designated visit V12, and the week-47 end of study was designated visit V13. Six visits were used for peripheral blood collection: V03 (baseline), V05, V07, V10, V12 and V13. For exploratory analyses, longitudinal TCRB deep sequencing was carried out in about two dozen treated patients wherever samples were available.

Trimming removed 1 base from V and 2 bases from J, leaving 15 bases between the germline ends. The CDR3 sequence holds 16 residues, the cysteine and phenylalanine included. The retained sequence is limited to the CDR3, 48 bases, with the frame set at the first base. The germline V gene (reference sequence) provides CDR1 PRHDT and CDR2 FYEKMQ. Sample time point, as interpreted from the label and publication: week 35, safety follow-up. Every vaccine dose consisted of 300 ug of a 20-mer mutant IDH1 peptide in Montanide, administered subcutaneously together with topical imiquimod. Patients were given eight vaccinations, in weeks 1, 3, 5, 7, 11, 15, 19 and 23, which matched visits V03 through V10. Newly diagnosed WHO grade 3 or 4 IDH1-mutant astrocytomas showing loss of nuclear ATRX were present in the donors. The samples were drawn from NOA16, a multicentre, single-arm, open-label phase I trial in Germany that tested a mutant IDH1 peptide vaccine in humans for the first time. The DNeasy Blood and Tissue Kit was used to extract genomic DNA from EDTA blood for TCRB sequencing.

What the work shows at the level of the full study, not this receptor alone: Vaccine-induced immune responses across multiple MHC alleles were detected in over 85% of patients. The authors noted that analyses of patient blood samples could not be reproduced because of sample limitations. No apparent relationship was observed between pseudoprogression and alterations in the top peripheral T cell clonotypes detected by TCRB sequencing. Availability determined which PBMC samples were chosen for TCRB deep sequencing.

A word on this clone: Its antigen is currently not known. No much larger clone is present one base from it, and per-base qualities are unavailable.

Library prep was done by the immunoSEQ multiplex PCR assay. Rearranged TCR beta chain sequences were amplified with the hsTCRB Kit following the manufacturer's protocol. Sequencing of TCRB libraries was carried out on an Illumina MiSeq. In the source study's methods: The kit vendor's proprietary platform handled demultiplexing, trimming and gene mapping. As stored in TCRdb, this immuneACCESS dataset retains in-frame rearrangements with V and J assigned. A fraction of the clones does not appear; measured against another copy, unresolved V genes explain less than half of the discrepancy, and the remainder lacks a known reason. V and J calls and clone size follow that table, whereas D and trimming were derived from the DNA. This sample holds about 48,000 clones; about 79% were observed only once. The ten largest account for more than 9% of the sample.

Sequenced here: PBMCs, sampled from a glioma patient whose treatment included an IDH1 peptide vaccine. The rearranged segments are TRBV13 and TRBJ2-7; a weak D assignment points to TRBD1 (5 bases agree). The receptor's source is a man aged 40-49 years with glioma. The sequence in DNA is TGTGCCAGCAGCTTAGTGGCGTCAGGGCGTCCCTACGAGCAGTACTTC. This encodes CASSLVASGRPYEQYF.